The text below deals with one TCR beta chain. Its antigen is not identified. The data were taken from a study of cytomegalovirus exposure and HLA in healthy donors. General study points: One later analysis, an examination of the 120 validation repertoires, found that first-cohort TCR clusters tended to co-occur in them. Reportedly, cytomegalovirus status was diagnosed with high sensitivity and specificity. In vitro testing confirmed a few CMV-associated chains as specific for CMV antigens.

Generated by immunoSEQ multiplex PCR, the TCRdb table keeps only in-frame clones and is missing some. The sample carries about 110,000 clones, roughly 90% recorded once. Donors came from a validation cohort of over 100 subjects, distinct from the first 666-subject cohort. Looked up from germline, CDR1 is MDHEN and CDR2 is SYDVKM. Trimming took off 6 bases at V and 0 bases at J, with 15 bases between the two ends. The CDR3 covers 16 residues. This sequence joins TRBV28 and TRBJ1-5; a possible D gene is TRBD1 (6 bases). The sequenced sample consisted of PBMCs. This receptor was identified in a woman younger than 45 in good health and CMV-seropositive. This CDR3 is CASRDGQGYSNQPQHF. The CDR3 DNA is TGTGCCAGCAGAGACGGGCAGGGGTATAGCAATCAGCCCCAGCATTTT.